These 28 T cell receptor beta chains were sequenced from one sample in a study of CD8 T cells in Susac syndrome. RNA amounts of roughly 0.5 to 1 ug underwent reverse transcription with random hexamers. One entry per CDR3 protein, called by TCRdb with MiXCR from the immunoSEQ multiplex PCR reads. The data contain 200,000 or so distinct CDR3 sequences, over 90% of them singletons. Sequencing was done on a sample of CD4+ T cells from PBMCs. The receptors originated from a human donor with multiple sclerosis.

The chain links TRBV11-2 to TRBJ2-5, with a tentative D call TRBD2 (5 bases). The CDR3 runs to 15 residues. Trimming took off 5 bases at V and 6 bases at J, with 19 bases between the two ends. Germline V gene sequence: CDR1 SGHAT, CDR2 FQNNGV. The CDR3 is CASSERTGITKTQYF. The CDR3, as DNA: TGTGCCAGCAGCGAGCGGACGGGGATCACGAAGACCCAGTACTTC.

The gene calls are TRBV3-1 and TRBJ2-5; possible D gene TRBD2, 6 bases. Germline V gene lookup returns CDR1 LGHDT and CDR2 YNNKEL (reference sequence). This CDR3 is 15 amino acids long. Trimming took off 0 bases at V and 7 bases at J, with 15 bases between the two ends. CDR3 sequence reads: CASSQDWASEGTQYF. In DNA, the CDR3 is TGTGCCAGCAGCCAAGATTGGGCTAGCGAAGGGACCCAGTACTTC.

The chain combines TRBV5-1 with TRBJ1-1; no reliable D call. The germline V and J ends were trimmed by 4 bases and 0 bases, with 7 bases remaining between them. The CDR3 is 13 residues long. CDR1 is SGHRS and CDR2 is YFSETQ in the germline V gene. The CDR3 loop reads CASSKGMNTEAFF. The CDR3 nucleotides are TGCGCCAGCAGCAAGGGAATGAACACTGAAGCTTTCTTT.

The chain employs TRBV30 and TRBJ1-2, with no clear D. Germline assignment: CDR1 GTSNPN and CDR2 SVGIG (reference sequence). V was cut by 6 bases and J by 5 bases, with 10 bases left in between. CDR3 size: 11 residues. The CDR3 loop reads CACNRLYGYTF. The DNA for the CDR3 is TGTGCCTGTAACCGTTTGTATGGCTACACCTTC.

V usage is TRBV7-9 and J usage is TRBJ2-5, with 12 positions matching TRBD2. The junction had 3 bases not matched to a gene; V was cut back by 5 bases and J by 2 bases. The germline V gene encodes CDR1 SEHNR and CDR2 FQNEAQ (reference sequence). This CDR3 has 15 residues. The CDR3 here is CASSVGTSGQETQYF. The CDR3 DNA sequence: TGTGCCAGCAGCGTCGGGACTAGCGGGCAAGAGACCCAGTACTTC.

This chain connects TRBV7-9 to TRBJ1-1; D not certain. V was cut by 5 bases and J by 2 bases, with 9 bases left in between. The V gene's germline CDR1 is SEHNR and CDR2 FQNEAQ (reference sequence). This CDR3 contains 13 residues. The CDR3 protein is CASSKGPNTEAFF. The CDR3 DNA reads TGTGCCAGCAGCAAAGGACCTAACACTGAAGCTTTCTTT. Based on the CDR3 plus reference TRBV7-9 and TRBJ1-1, the full variable domain is DTGVSQNPRHKITKRGQNVTFRCDPISEHNRLYWYRQTLGQGPEFLTYFQNEAQLEKSRLLSDRFSAERPKGSFSTLEIQRTEQGDSAMYLCASSKGPNTEAFFGQGTRLTVV.

The J gene is TRBJ2-3, the V gene TRBV11-2, with a weak D call TRBD2 (6 bases). CDR3 size: 15 residues. Trimming pared 1 base from V and 11 bases from J, leaving 19 bases between. Looked up from germline, CDR1 is SGHAT and CDR2 is FQNNGV. CDR3 amino acids: CASSLVRIVADRQYF. The CDR3 coding sequence is TGTGCCAGCAGCTTAGTCCGTATCGTAGCGGACCGGCAGTATTTT. Together with reference TRBV11-2 and TRBJ2-3, the CDR3 gives the full variable domain: EAGVAQSPRYKIIEKRQSVAFWCNPISGHATLYWYQQILGQGPKLLIQFQNNGVVDDSQLPKDRFSAERLKGVDSTLKIQPAKLEDSAVYLCASSLVRIVADRQYFGPGTRLTVL.

This chain uses TRBV19 with TRBJ2-3; TRBD2 matches 13 bases. The V segment lost 8 bases and the J segment 4 bases; nucleotides outside the gene matches: 3. CDR3 length: 14 residues. Looked up from germline, CDR1 is LNHDA and CDR2 is SQIVND (reference sequence). CDR3 nucleotides: TGTGCCAGTGGGACTAGCGGGACCTCAGATACGCAGTATTTT. Amino acid sequence: CASGTSGTSDTQYF.

The V gene is TRBV18, the J gene TRBJ2-1; D is unresolved. The CDR3 extends over 12 amino acids. From germline, CDR1 is KGHSH and CDR2 LQKENI. V gave up 2 bases and J gave up 9 bases, with 8 bases separating them. The CDR3 is CASSPMRPEQFF. CDR3 nucleotide sequence: TGTGCCAGCTCACCAATGCGCCCTGAGCAGTTCTTC.

The chain couples TRBV30 to TRBJ2-5; D possibly matches TRBD1 or TRBD2 (5 bases each). Germline CDR1 GTSNPN, CDR2 SVGIG (reference sequence). The CDR3 runs to 15 residues. V lost 4 bases to trimming and J lost 6 bases, with 21 bases between them. CDR3 in amino acids: CAWMSRTPGPKTQYF. The CDR3 region has the DNA TGTGCCTGGATGAGTCGGACCCCGGGACCCAAGACCCAGTACTTC.

This chain uses TRBV29-1 with TRBJ2-3; tentative D call: TRBD1 (5 bases). CDR1 SQVTM and CDR2 ANQGSEA come from the germline V gene. The CDR3 has 14 amino acids. V lost 0 bases and J 4 bases, leaving 11 bases between the germline ends. The CDR3 is CSVEDPQGSDTQYF. The DNA of the CDR3 is TGCAGCGTTGAAGATCCCCAGGGTTCAGATACGCAGTATTTT.

This rearrangement joins TRBV4-1 to TRBJ2-2; 7 bases map to TRBD1. From germline, CDR1 is MGHRA and CDR2 YSYEKL. The CDR3 is made up of 15 amino acids. Unmatched junction bases numbered 4, after V lost 3 bases and J lost 3 bases. CDR3 protein: CASSHRQGDTGELFF. The CDR3 nucleotides are TGCGCCAGCAGCCACCGACAGGGAGACACCGGGGAGCTGTTTTTT.

V is TRBV27 and J is TRBJ1-1, with D perhaps TRBD1 (5 bases). The ends were cut back, 6 bases at V and 3 bases at J, with 8 bases in the middle. Germline V lookup: CDR1 MNHEY, CDR2 SMNVEV (reference sequence). The CDR3 totals 12 residues. The CDR3 reads CASRNRYTEAFF. CDR3 in DNA: TGTGCCAGCAGAAACAGGTACACTGAAGCTTTCTTT.

The CDR3 spells CASSSGYRGYEQYF. The CDR3 region has the DNA TGTGCCAGCAGCTCAGGCTACAGGGGTTACGAGCAGTACTTC. The rearrangement uses TRBV11-1 and TRBJ2-7, with TRBD1 matching 7 bases. The V gene's germline CDR1 is SGHAT and CDR2 FQDESV (reference sequence). This CDR3 contains 14 residues. V was clipped by 4 bases and J by 4 bases; unmatched bases: 7.

The J gene is TRBJ1-2, the V gene TRBV5-6; no clear D. Trimming stripped 2 bases from V and 4 bases from J, with 12 bases between. This CDR3 is 14 amino acids long. Germline CDR1 is SGHDT and CDR2 is YYEEEE. The CDR3: CASSFPSVGYGYTF. CDR3 coding DNA: TGTGCCAGCAGCTTTCCCAGCGTGGGCTATGGCTACACCTTC.

V is TRBV5-1 and J is TRBJ1-5, with TRBD1 identical over 7 bases. The CDR3 length is 15 residues. From germline, CDR1 is SGHRS and CDR2 YFSETQ. J was trimmed by 6 bases and V by 0 bases; bases with no gene match: 6. The CDR3 here is CASSLVGGAAQPQHF. CDR3 DNA sequence: TGCGCCAGCAGCTTGGTAGGGGGCGCGGCTCAGCCCCAGCATTTT. Full variable domain (remainder filled in from reference TRBV5-1 and TRBJ1-5): KAGVTQTPRYLIKTRGQQVTLSCSPISGHRSVSWYQQTPGQGLQFLFEYFSETQRNKGNFPGRFSGRQFSNSRSEMNVSTLELGDSALYLCASSLVGGAAQPQHFGDGTRLSIL.

J is TRBJ2-2 and V is TRBV24-1; 7 bases agree with TRBD1. In germline, CDR1 is KGHDR, CDR2 SFDVKD. The CDR3 extends over 14 amino acids. The V segment lost 6 bases and the J segment 4 bases; nucleotides outside the gene matches: 4. The CDR3 region is CATSLTGPTGELFF. The CDR3 DNA reads as TGTGCCACCAGTTTGACAGGGCCCACCGGGGAGCTGTTTTTT.

J is TRBJ1-1 and V is TRBV27, with D hard to call. The CDR3 has 16 residues. The V gene lost 4 bases and the J gene lost 0 bases, with 15 bases spanning the gap. The V gene's germline CDR1 is MNHEY and CDR2 SMNVEV (reference sequence). CDR3 DNA sequence: TGTGCCAGCAGTTCCTTTCGACAAGCCATGAACACTGAAGCTTTCTTT. As protein: CASSSFRQAMNTEAFF.

This clonotype was observed a few times. The chain recombines TRBV12-3 or TRBV12-4 with TRBJ2-7, with TRBD1 matching over 9 bases. CDR3 length: 13 residues. The V and J ends lost 9 bases and 6 bases, in that order; junction bases with no gene match: 9. The CDR3 is CASTRDRAPEQYF. CDR3 in DNA: TGTGCCAGTACCCGGGACAGGGCACCCGAGCAGTACTTC.

The chain has TRBV2 and TRBJ2-3; D is unresolved. This CDR3 contains 10 residues. From germline, CDR1 is SNHLY and CDR2 FYNNEI. With 6 bases removed from V and 7 bases from J, the gap between germline ends came to 5 bases. The CDR3 protein is CASRLNTQYF. The CDR3, as DNA: TGTGCCAGCAGACTTAATACGCAGTATTTT.

V is TRBV9 and J is TRBJ2-2, with D unclear. CDR1 is SGDLS, CDR2 YYNGEE, per germline. V lost 0 bases, J lost 4 bases, and 7 bases lay in between. This CDR3 has 14 residues. The CDR3 loop is CASSVAVVTGELFF. CDR3 sequence (DNA): TGTGCCAGCAGCGTAGCTGTAGTCACCGGGGAGCTGTTTTTT.

The CDR3: CASSLSDEQFF. The DNA of the CDR3 is TGCGCCAGCAGCTTATCAGATGAGCAGTTCTTC. The chain has TRBV5-1 and TRBJ2-1, with D uncertain. The CDR3 has 11 residues. The germline gives CDR1 SGHRS, CDR2 YFSETQ. Trimming left V 2 bases short and J 8 bases short, with 5 bases between.

The CDR3 region has the DNA TGTGCCTGGAGTGGGGGGGAGGCGGGAAACACCATATATTTT. This sequence encodes CAWSGGEAGNTIYF. The chain links TRBV30 to TRBJ1-3, with TRBD1 as a possible D gene (5 bases). With 1 base removed from V and 4 bases from J, the gap between germline ends came to 11 bases. Germline V gene lookup returns CDR1 GTSNPN and CDR2 SVGIG (reference sequence). The CDR3 consists of 14 residues.

The chain joins TRBV29-1 to TRBJ1-2; no reliable D call. The CDR3 length is 16 residues. Germline CDR1 SQVTM, CDR2 ANQGSEA. V lost 4 bases and J lost 1, with 19 bases in between. CDR3 region: CSVGRLLTLDNYGYTF. Here the CDR3 DNA reads TGCAGCGTTGGAAGGCTCCTGACACTAGATAACTATGGCTACACCTTC.

The V gene is TRBV5-1, the J gene TRBJ2-5, with D possibly TRBD2 on 6 matching bases. The CDR3 loop spans 15 amino acids. Per germline, CDR1 SGHRS and CDR2 YFSETQ. Trimming stripped 2 bases from V and 4 bases from J, with 15 bases between. The CDR3 coding sequence is TGCGCCAGCAGCTTAATTTCAAGGAGGGGAGAGACCCAGTACTTC. This codes for CASSLISRRGETQYF.

J is TRBJ2-1 and V is TRBV5-4; TRBD1 matches 10 bases. V shed 4 bases, J shed 7 bases, and the junction held 11 bases outside the gene matches. Germline-derived CDR1 and CDR2 are SGHNT and YYREEE (reference sequence). The CDR3 has 16 residues. CDR3 DNA: TGTGCCAGCAGCCCGAAGACAGGGGGCGCGGGGAATGAGCAGTTCTTC. Translation gives CASSPKTGGAGNEQFF.

DNA for the CDR3: TGTGCCAGCAGCTTAGTGCCGGGTGTCACTGAAGCTTTCTTT. This gives the protein CASSLVPGVTEAFF. This chain uses TRBV11-2 with TRBJ1-1; no definite D call. The CDR3 is 14 amino acids. Germline V gene data show CDR1 as SGHAT and CDR2 as FQNNGV. Trimming took 1 base from V and 4 from J, leaving 10 bases between them.

The CDR3 DNA reads TGCAGTGCTCGGCAGGGGATATTAGTCTATGGCTACACCTTC. This gives the protein CSARQGILVYGYTF. The chain joins TRBV20-1 to TRBJ1-2, with D maybe TRBD1 (6 bases). CDR3 size: 14 residues. Deletions cut 5 bases from V and 4 bases from J, with 17 bases between. CDR1 is DFQATT, CDR2 SNEGSKA, per germline (reference sequence).